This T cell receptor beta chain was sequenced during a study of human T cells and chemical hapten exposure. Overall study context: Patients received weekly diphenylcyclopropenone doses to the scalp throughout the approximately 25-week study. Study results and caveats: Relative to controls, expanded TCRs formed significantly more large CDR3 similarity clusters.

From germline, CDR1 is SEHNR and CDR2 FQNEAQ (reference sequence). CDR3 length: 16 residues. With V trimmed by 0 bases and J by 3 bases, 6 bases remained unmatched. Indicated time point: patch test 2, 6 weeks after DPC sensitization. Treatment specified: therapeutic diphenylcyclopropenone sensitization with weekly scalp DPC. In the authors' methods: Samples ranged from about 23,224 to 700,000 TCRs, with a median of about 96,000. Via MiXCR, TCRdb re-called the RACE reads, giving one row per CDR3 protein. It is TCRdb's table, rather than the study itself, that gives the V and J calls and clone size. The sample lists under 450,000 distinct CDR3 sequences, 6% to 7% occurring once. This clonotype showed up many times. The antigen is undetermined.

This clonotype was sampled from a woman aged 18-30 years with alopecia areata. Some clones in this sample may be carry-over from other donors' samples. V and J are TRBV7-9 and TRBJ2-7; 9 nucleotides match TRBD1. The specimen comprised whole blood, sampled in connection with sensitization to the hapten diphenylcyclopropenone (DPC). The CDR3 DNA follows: TGTGCCAGCAGCTTAGCCCGGGACAGGGAAGTCTACGAGCAGTACTTC. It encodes CASSLARDREVYEQYF.